The entry that follows covers one T cell receptor (beta chain) sequence. What it recognizes is unknown. This record belongs to a study of T cell clonotyping in hematopoietic cell transplantation. Study at large: Pretransplant recipient samples were taken after cytoreduction. Points from the study as a whole: After transplant, recipient diversity fell while pathologically expanded clonotypes grew through day 180. Few recipient clonotypes overlapped donors; over 97% were de novo at given depth.

Profiling relied on immunoSEQ multiplex PCR, and the TCRdb table lists in-frame clones only, not all of them. Counted here are tens of thousands of clones, about 95% occurring once; the ten biggest clones make up roughly 1.7%. Time point denoted: recipient sample about 28 days before transplant, after cytoreduction. CDR3 size: 17 residues. After removal of 0 bases from V and 4 bases from J, the junction contained 8 bases not matched to a gene. Per the germline V gene, CDR1 is MGHRA and CDR2 is YSYEKL. Material: peripheral blood mononuclear cells, obtained before stem cell transplant. The receptor comes from a woman between 50 and 59 years old with acute myeloid leukemia. Some clones in this sample may be carry-over from other donors' samples. This chain connects TRBV4-1 to TRBJ1-5; 8 nucleotides agree with TRBD1. CDR3 DNA: TGCGCCAGCAGCCAAGACTGGGGACAGGTAGTAAATCAGCCCCAGCATTTT. Its translation is CASSQDWGQVVNQPQHF.